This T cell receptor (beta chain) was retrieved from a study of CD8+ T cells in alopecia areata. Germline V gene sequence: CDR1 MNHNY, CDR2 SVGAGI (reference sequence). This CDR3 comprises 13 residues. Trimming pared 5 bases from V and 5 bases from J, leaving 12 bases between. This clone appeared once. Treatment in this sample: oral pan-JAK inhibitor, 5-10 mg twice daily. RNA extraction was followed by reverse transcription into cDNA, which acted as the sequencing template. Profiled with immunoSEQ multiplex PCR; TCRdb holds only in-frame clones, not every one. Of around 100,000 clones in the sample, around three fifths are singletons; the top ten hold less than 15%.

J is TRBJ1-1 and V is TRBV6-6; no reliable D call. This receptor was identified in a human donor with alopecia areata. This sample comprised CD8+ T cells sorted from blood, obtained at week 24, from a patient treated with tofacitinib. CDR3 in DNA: TGTGCCAGCAGTCCTTCCTTTGGGACTGAAGCTTTCTTT. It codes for CASSPSFGTEAFF.